The source of this TCR beta chain is a study of cytomegalovirus exposure and HLA in healthy donors. Background on the study: The 110 or so validation repertoires, a later analysis reported, used the same platform as the 666 first-cohort repertoires.

Germline V lookup: CDR1 SEHNR, CDR2 FQNEAQ (reference sequence). CDR3 size: 15 residues. The germline V and J ends were trimmed by 5 bases and 0 bases, with 12 bases remaining between them. TCRdb's table, derived via immunoSEQ multiplex PCR, lists solely in-frame clones and lacks some. The table lists fewer than 130,000 clones, 70% to 90% of them singletons. The clonotype comes from a young woman in good health and CMV-seropositive. J is TRBJ2-3 and V is TRBV7-9; TRBD2 is a possible D gene (7 bases). Specimen: PBMCs. The CDR3 loop is CASSQRGASTDTQYF. CDR3 sequence (DNA): TGTGCCAGCAGCCAACGGGGGGCCAGCACAGATACGCAGTATTTT. Combining the CDR3 with reference TRBV7-9 and TRBJ2-3 gives the whole variable domain DTGVSQNPRHKITKRGQNVTFRCDPISEHNRLYWYRQTLGQGPEFLTYFQNEAQLEKSRLLSDRFSAERPKGSFSTLEIQRTEQGDSAMYLCASSQRGASTDTQYFGPGTRLTVL.